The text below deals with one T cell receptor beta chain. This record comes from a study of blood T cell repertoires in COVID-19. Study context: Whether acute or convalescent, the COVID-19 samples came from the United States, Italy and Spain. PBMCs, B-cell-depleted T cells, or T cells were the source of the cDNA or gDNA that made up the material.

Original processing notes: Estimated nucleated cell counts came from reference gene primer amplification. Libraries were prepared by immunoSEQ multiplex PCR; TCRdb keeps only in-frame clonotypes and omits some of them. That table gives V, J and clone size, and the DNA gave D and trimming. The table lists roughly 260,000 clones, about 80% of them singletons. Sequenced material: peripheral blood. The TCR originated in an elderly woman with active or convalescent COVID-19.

CDR3 amino acids: CASSTLTGGEAPLHF. The CDR3 DNA sequence: TGCGCCAGCAGCACCCTGACAGGGGGGGAGGCACCCCTCCACTTT. V and J are TRBV5-1 and TRBJ1-6; 9 bases align to TRBD1. CDR1 and CDR2 from the germline V gene are SGHRS and YFSETQ. The CDR3 consists of 15 residues. J lost 11 bases, V lost 4 bases, and 10 bases had no gene match. Combining the CDR3 with reference TRBV5-1 and TRBJ1-6 gives the whole variable domain KAGVTQTPRYLIKTRGQQVTLSCSPISGHRSVSWYQQTPGQGLQFLFEYFSETQRNKGNFPGRFSGRQFSNSRSEMNVSTLELGDSALYLCASSTLTGGEAPLHFGNGTRLTVT.